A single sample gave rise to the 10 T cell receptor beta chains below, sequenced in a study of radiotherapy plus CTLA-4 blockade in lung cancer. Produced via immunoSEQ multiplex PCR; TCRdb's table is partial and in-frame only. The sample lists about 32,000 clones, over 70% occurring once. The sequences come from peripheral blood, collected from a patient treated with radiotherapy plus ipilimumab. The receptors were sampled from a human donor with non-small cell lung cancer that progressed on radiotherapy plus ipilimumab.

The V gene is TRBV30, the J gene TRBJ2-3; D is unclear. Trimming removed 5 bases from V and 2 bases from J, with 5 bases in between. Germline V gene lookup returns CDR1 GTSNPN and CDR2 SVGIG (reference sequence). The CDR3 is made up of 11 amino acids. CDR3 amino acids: CAWGTTDTQYF. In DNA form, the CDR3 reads TGTGCCTGGGGTACCACAGATACGCAGTATTTT.

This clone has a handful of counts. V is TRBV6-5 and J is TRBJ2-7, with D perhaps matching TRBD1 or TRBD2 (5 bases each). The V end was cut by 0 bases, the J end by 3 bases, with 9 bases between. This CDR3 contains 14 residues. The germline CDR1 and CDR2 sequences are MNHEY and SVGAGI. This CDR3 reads CASSYSAGSYEQYF. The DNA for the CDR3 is TGTGCCAGCAGTTACTCGGCAGGGAGCTACGAGCAGTACTTC.

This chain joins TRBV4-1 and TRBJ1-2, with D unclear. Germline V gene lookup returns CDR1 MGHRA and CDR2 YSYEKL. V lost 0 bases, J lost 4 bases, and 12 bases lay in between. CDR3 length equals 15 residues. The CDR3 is CASSQDSGKVYGYTF. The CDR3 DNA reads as TGCGCCAGCAGCCAAGATAGCGGGAAGGTCTATGGCTACACCTTC.

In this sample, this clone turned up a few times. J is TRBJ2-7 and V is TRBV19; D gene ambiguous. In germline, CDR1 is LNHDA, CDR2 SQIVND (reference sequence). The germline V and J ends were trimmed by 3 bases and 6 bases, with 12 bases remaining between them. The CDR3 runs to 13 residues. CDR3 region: CASSMSAASEQYF. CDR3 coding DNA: TGTGCCAGTAGTATGTCTGCGGCATCCGAGCAGTACTTC.

In DNA, the CDR3 is TGTGCCAGCAATTTAGCGATGGAGCCCCAGCATTTT. Its protein product is CASNLAMEPQHF. This sequence joins TRBV6-1 and TRBJ1-5; D remains unclear. The V end lost 7 bases, the J end lost 8 bases, and 12 bases lay between the germline ends. This CDR3 has 12 amino acids. Germline CDR1 MNHNS, CDR2 SASEGT.

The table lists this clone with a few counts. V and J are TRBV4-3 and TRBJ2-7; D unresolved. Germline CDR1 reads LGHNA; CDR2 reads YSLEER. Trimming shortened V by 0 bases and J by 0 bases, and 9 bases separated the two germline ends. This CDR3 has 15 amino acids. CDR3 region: CASSQERQSSYEQYF. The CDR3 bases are TGCGCCAGCAGCCAAGAAAGGCAGAGCTCCTACGAGCAGTACTTC.

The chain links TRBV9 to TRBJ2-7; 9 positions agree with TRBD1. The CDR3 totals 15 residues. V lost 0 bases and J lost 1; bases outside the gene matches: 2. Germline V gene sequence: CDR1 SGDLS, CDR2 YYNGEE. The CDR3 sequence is CASSVGGTGSYEQYF. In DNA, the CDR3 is TGTGCCAGCAGCGTAGGTGGGACAGGGTCCTACGAGCAGTACTTC.

CDR3 sequence reads: CAISRRGGETQYF. The CDR3 coding sequence is TGTGCCATCTCAAGGAGGGGCGGGGAGACCCAGTACTTC. This chain links TRBV6-1 with TRBJ2-5, with a possible D match to TRBD2 (6 bases). In germline, CDR1 is MNHNS, CDR2 SASEGT. CDR3 length: 13 residues. V lost 10 bases and J 5 bases, leaving 17 bases between the germline ends.

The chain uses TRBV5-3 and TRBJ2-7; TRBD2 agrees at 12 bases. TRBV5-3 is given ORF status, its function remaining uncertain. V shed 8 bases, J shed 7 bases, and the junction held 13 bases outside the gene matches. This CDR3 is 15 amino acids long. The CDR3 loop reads CASSPLAGGPGEQYF. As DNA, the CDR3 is TGTGCCAGCAGCCCCCTAGCGGGAGGGCCAGGGGAGCAGTACTTC.

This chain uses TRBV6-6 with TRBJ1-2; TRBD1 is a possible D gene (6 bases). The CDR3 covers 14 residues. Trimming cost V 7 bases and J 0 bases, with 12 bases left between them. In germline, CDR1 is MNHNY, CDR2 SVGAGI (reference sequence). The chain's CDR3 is CASTPQGSNYGYTF. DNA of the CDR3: TGTGCCAGCACCCCACAGGGATCTAACTATGGCTACACCTTC.